The rows below give T cell receptor beta chains drawn from one sample of a study of PD-L1 blockade in urothelial cancer. The assay was immunoSEQ multiplex PCR, and TCRdb's table has in-frame clones only and misses some. Counted here are about 130,000 clones, approximately 84% occurring once; the ten biggest clones make up about 2.9%. Material: PBMCs, obtained around atezolizumab (anti-PD-L1) treatment. The receptors were sampled from a man in his fifties or sixties with urothelial cancer. CDR3s include the opening cysteine and the closing phenylalanine or tryptophan. D genes are given only for firm matches. The listing skips clone size in some rows; elsewhere it reads once, few, many or a size class.

>TRBJ1-5|.|.|TRBV7-2
TGTGCCAGCAGCCTGCAGGACAATCAGCCCCAGCATTTT
CASSLQDNQPQHF
>TRBJ2-1|.|TRBD2|TRBV28
TGTGCCAGCAGTCCCGGGACTAGCGGATCCTACAATGAGCAGTTCTTC
CASSPGTSGSYNEQFF
>TRBJ2-7|.|.|TRBV7-2
TGTGCCAGCGCCGATCGTGGCGGGGTCAGCTCCTACGAGCAGTACTTC
CASADRGGVSSYEQYF
>TRBJ1-5|few|TRBD1|TRBV5-4
TGTGCCAGCAGCTTGCAGTCAGGGGGTGAAAATCAGCCCCAGCATTTT
CASSLQSGGENQPQHF
>TRBJ1-1|.|.|TRBV7-9
TGTGCCAGCAGCTTAGGGCAACAGTGGACTGAAGCTTTCTTT
CASSLGQQWTEAFF
>TRBJ2-7|.|.|TRBV27
TGTGCCAGCAGTTTCTTGGCGGGCTCCTCCTACGAGCAGTACTTC
CASSFLAGSSYEQYF
>TRBJ1-3|once|TRBD1|TRBV9
TGTGCCAGCAGCCTAACGACAGGGCACTCTGGAAACACCATATATTTT
CASSLTTGHSGNTIYF
>TRBJ1-5|.|.|TRBV28
TGTGCCAGCAGGGTTTCACAGGGAAATCAGCCCCAGCATTTT
CASRVSQGNQPQHF
>TRBJ2-7|.|TRBD2|TRBV5-1
TGCGCCAGCAGCCCCTTAGCGGGATGGGACGAGCAGTACTTC
CASSPLAGWDEQYF
>TRBJ2-1|once|TRBD2|TRBV28
TGTGCCAGCAGTTTATTTGCCCGAACTAGCGGCGCCTACAATGAGCAGTTCTTC
CASSLFARTSGAYNEQFF
>TRBJ2-7|many|TRBD2|TRBV29-1
TGCAGCGCCTTAGGACTAGCGGGAGTTGGGCCCTACGAGCAGTACTTC
CSALGLAGVGPYEQYF
>TRBJ2-4|once|TRBD2|TRBV28
TGTGCCAGCAGTTTACGGCTAGCGGGAGGGGGGGGCGTCGGAAACATTCAGTACTTC
CASSLRLAGGGGVGNIQYF
>TRBJ1-1|.|.|TRBV9
TGTGCCAGTAGCGGAATCTGGGCCACTGAAGCTTTCTTT
CASSGIWATEAFF
>TRBJ2-7|.|TRBD1|TRBV6-5
TGTGCCAGCAGTAGGGACAGGGGTAGCAACGAGCAGTACTTC
CASSRDRGSNEQYF
>TRBJ2-1|.|TRBD2|TRBV5-1
TGCGCCAGCAGATCCGGGGGGTCCTACAATGAGCAGTTCTTC
CASRSGGSYNEQFF
>TRBJ1-1|.|.|TRBV10-3
TGTGCCATCAGTGAGGGGCAGAACACTGAAGCTTTCTTT
CAISEGQNTEAFF
>TRBJ2-1|few|TRBD1|TRBV5-1
TGCGCCAGCAGCGAAAGGACAGGGGGCAATGAGCAGTTCTTC
CASSERTGGNEQFF
>TRBJ2-7|.|.|TRBV28
TGTGCCAGCAGGCCAGACAGGCTTCCCTACGAGCAGTACTTC
CASRPDRLPYEQYF
>TRBJ1-6|.|.|TRBV10-3
TGTGCCATCAGTGAGAACGGGGGATTATCACCCCTCCACTTT
CAISENGGLSPLHF
>TRBJ1-5|few|.|TRBV18
TGTGCCAGCTCACCCCAGGGAAGGGCTCAGCCCCAGCATTTT
CASSPQGRAQPQHF
>TRBJ1-6|few|.|TRBV27
TGTGCCAGCAGTTTAAGGGAGGGCTCCTATAATTCACCCCTCCACTTT
CASSLREGSYNSPLHF
>TRBJ1-1|.|.|TRBV7-3
TGTGCCAGCCGAACCCCGACAGAGAAAGTTGAAGCTTTCTTT
CASRTPTEKVEAFF
>TRBJ2-1|.|TRBD2|TRBV9
TGTGCCAGCAGCGCCGGAGCGGGACCCCTCTTCGGAGAGCAGTTCTTC
CASSAGAGPLFGEQFF
>TRBJ1-1|.|.|TRBV28
TGTGCCAGCAGTTTAGGGGGGGCCAGGGGAGCTTTCTTT
CASSLGGARGAFF
>TRBJ2-3|.|TRBD1|TRBV5-5
TGTGCCAGCAGCCCCGGGACAGGCACAGATACGCAGTATTTT
CASSPGTGTDTQYF
>TRBJ2-1|.|.|TRBV30
TGTGCCTGGAGTGGGGGACTTTACAATGAGCAGTTCTTC
CAWSGGLYNEQFF
>TRBJ2-1|.|.|TRBV10-3
TGTGCCATCAGTGAGGTCCACGCGACTTCCTACAATGAGCAGTTCTTC
CAISEVHATSYNEQFF
>TRBJ1-5|.|.|TRBV7-6
TGTGCCAGCAGCTTAGGGTCAATTAATTTTCAAGGGGGTCAGCCCCAGCATTTT
CASSLGSINFQGGQPQHF
>TRBJ2-6|few|.|TRBV30
TGTGCCTGGGGGGGCCCTAGCTCTGGGGCCAACGTCCTGACTTTC
CAWGGPSSGANVLTF
>TRBJ2-1|.|TRBD2|TRBV13
TGTGCCAGCAGCCCAGCCCCGGGACTAGCGGGAGGGATTGCCTACAATGAGCAGTTCTTC
CASSPAPGLAGGIAYNEQFF
>TRBJ2-3|.|TRBD2|TRBV30
TGTGCCTGGAGTGTAACCAGGACTAGCGGAGGCACAGATACGCAGTATTTT
CAWSVTRTSGGTDTQYF
>TRBJ2-2|.|.|TRBV7-8
TGTGCCAGCAGTCCACTAGGCCAGAACACCGGGGAGCTGTTTTTT
CASSPLGQNTGELFF
>TRBJ1-4|.|TRBD1|TRBV2
TGTGCCAGCAGATCCGGGACAGGGGCCGGAAATGAAAAACTGTTTTTT
CASRSGTGAGNEKLFF
>TRBJ2-1|.|.|TRBV28
TGTGCCAGCAGTTTCCGCGGAGCCTACAATGAGCAGTTCTTC
CASSFRGAYNEQFF
>TRBJ1-2|.|TRBD1|TRBV18
TGTGCCAGCTCACAACTACTTCAGGGGGCCCTGGCGAGTGGCTACACCTTC
CASSQLLQGALASGYTF
>TRBJ1-1|.|.|TRBV7-9
TGTGCCAGCAGCCATCAGGGAACAGACACTGAAGCTTTCTTT
CASSHQGTDTEAFF
>TRBJ1-6|.|.|TRBV28
TGTGCCAGCAGAATGGGCTCACCCCTCCACTTT
CASRMGSPLHF
>TRBJ2-5|few|TRBD2|TRBV5-6
TGTGCCAGCAGCTTTAGCGGGAGGAGTATAGAGACCCAGTACTTC
CASSFSGRSIETQYF
>TRBJ1-3|once|.|TRBV27
TGTGCCAGCGAAATAGTGGGGCCTGGAAACACCATATATTTT
CASEIVGPGNTIYF
>TRBJ1-1|.|.|TRBV19
TGTGCCAGTAGTACCCAGGGTGCTGCGAACACTGAAGCTTTCTTT
CASSTQGAANTEAFF
>TRBJ2-7|.|TRBD2|TRBV11-2
TGTGCCAGCAGCCCACTAGCGGGAGGCCCCCCCTACGAGCAGTACTTC
CASSPLAGGPPYEQYF
>TRBJ2-3|once|.|TRBV30
TGTGCCTGGATTCTAGCAGATACGCAGTATTTT
CAWILADTQYF
>TRBJ2-7|.|.|TRBV10-3
TGTGCCATCAGTCCCAGATACGAGCAGTACTTC
CAISPRYEQYF
>TRBJ2-3|few|.|TRBV14
TGTGCCAGCAGCCAAGATCTCCAGGGGACGCAGTATTTT
CASSQDLQGTQYF
>TRBJ1-2|.|.|TRBV5-6
TGTGCCAGCAGGACCGACAGAACGGGTGGCTACACCTTC
CASRTDRTGGYTF
>TRBJ2-7|.|TRBD1|TRBV15
TGTGCCACCAGCAGAAAAACATCGACAGGGGCGGGCTACGAGCAGTACTTC
CATSRKTSTGAGYEQYF
>TRBJ1-4|.|.|TRBV7-9
TGTGCCAGCAGCTACGGCGGGGAAAAACTGTTTTTT
CASSYGGEKLFF
>TRBJ1-4|.|TRBD1|TRBV19
TGTGCCAGTAGCACGGTTAGGACAGGGCCGAACGCAACTAATGAAAAACTGTTTTTT
CASSTVRTGPNATNEKLFF
>TRBJ2-7|.|.|TRBV5-6
TGTGCCAGCAGCTCTGGACTTCTCTACGAGCAGTACTTC
CASSSGLLYEQYF
>TRBJ2-7|.|TRBD2|TRBV6-5
TGTGCCAGCAGACTCACCGGGACTAGCGGGTACGAGCAGTACTTC
CASRLTGTSGYEQYF
>TRBJ2-1|.|TRBD2|TRBV4-2
TGTGCCAGCAGCCAAGCCGGGACTAGCTCCAACAATGAGCAGTTCTTC
CASSQAGTSSNNEQFF
>TRBJ2-3|.|TRBD2|TRBV6-1
TGTGCCAGCAGGACTAGCGGGCCAGATACGCAGTATTTT
CASRTSGPDTQYF
>TRBJ1-2|few|.|TRBV2
TGTGCCAGCAGTGATAGGACATCCTATGGCTACACCTTC
CASSDRTSYGYTF
>TRBJ2-7|.|.|TRBV5-4
TGTGCCAGCAGCCCGACTGAAGGTCCGTACGAGCAGTACTTC
CASSPTEGPYEQYF
>TRBJ1-6|.|TRBD1|TRBV28
TGTGCCAGCAGTCCGAGGACAGGGGGGAATTCACCCCTCCACTTT
CASSPRTGGNSPLHF
>TRBJ1-1|.|.|TRBV5-1
TGCGCCAGCAGCTTCATCGGGGGATTTAACACTGAAGCTTTCTTT
CASSFIGGFNTEAFF
>TRBJ1-3|once|.|TRBV6-5
TGTGCCAGCAGTTACCGAGGTCTGGGCTCTGGAAACACCATATATTTT
CASSYRGLGSGNTIYF